Listed here are 16 T cell receptor beta chains from one sample, sequenced in a study of post-analysis software for immune sequencing data. Study-wide results and limits: TRBV5-6, TRBV5-1 and TRBV20-1 belonged to a set of about five TRBV segments that were more frequent in patients than controls.

Their antigen targets remain unknown. Every TCR beta cDNA library bore unique molecular identifiers. Each CDR3 protein gets one entry after TCRdb re-called the PCR reads with MiXCR. Of fewer than 700,000 distinct CDR3 sequences listed, around 44% are singletons. Sequencing was performed on blood. The receptor source for this set is a girl aged 10 to 17 with multiple sclerosis.

This clonotype has more than one count but fewer than ten. This chain links TRBV9 with TRBJ2-1, with a weak D call TRBD2 (5 bases). The germline V gene encodes CDR1 SGDLS and CDR2 YYNGEE. Trimming removed 0 bases at V and 6 bases at J, with 13 bases between. The CDR3 has 15 residues. CDR3 protein: CASSVAARRGNEQFF. Here the CDR3 DNA reads TGTGCCAGCAGCGTAGCCGCCCGACGGGGCAATGAGCAGTTCTTC.

The CDR3 nucleotides are TGTGCCAGCAGGGGATCCGGGACGGGGTATGGCTACACCTTC. This gives the protein CASRGSGTGYGYTF. The chain couples TRBV25-1 to TRBJ1-2, with D possibly matching TRBD1 (5 bases). Germline V lookup: CDR1 MGHDK, CDR2 SYGVNS. The CDR3 spans 14 residues. V shed 6 bases and J shed 5 bases, with 16 bases lying between them.

This chain joins TRBV6-4 and TRBJ2-1, with a weak D call TRBD2 (5 bases). This CDR3 is built from 13 residues. CDR1 MRHNA and CDR2 SNTAGT come from the germline V gene. Trimming removed 6 bases at V and 3 bases at J, with 9 bases between. CDR3 sequence reads: CASSWELYNEQFF. In nucleotides, the CDR3 is TGTGCCAGCAGCTGGGAGCTCTACAATGAGCAGTTCTTC.

CDR3 in DNA: TGTGCCAGCATCGACACCAACAGGGCAGGGGCCTCCTACGAGCAGTACTTC. This sequence encodes CASIDTNRAGASYEQYF. The chain carries TRBV7-9 and TRBJ2-7; D is perhaps TRBD1 (6 bases). V lost 7 bases and J 0 bases, leaving 22 bases between the germline ends. This CDR3 is built from 17 residues. The germline CDR1 and CDR2 sequences are SEHNR and FQNEAQ (reference sequence).

This clonotype was picked up a small number of times. The chain uses TRBV7-3 and TRBJ2-5; D is undetermined. CDR1 is SGHTA and CDR2 is FQGTGA in the germline V gene. V was clipped by 5 bases and J by 4 bases, with 23 bases between them. This CDR3 has 17 amino acids. The CDR3 protein is CASSPQGPSLGGETQYF. CDR3 coding DNA: TGTGCCAGCAGCCCCCAAGGTCCCTCCCTGGGTGGAGAGACCCAGTACTTC.

About this clonotype: The final CDR3 position lacks the conserved phenylalanine or tryptophan, pointing to a likely read error. The chain carries TRBV20-1 and TRBJ2-5; D ambiguous. The CDR3 is 12 residues long. The V gene's germline CDR1 is DFQATT and CDR2 SNEGSKA (reference sequence). V was shortened by 7 bases and J by 2 bases, with 11 bases between the two germline ends. In DNA form, the CDR3 reads TGCAGTGTTAGGTCGTTACAAGAGACCCAGTACGTC. Amino acid sequence: CSVRSLQETQYV.

V usage is TRBV20-1 and J usage is TRBJ1-1; the D is unclear. The CDR3 spans 10 residues. V was cut by 5 bases and J by 0 bases, with 1 base left in between. Germline V gene sequence: CDR1 DFQATT, CDR2 SNEGSKA (reference sequence). The CDR3 sequence: CSALNTEAFF. CDR3 nucleotide sequence: TGCAGTGCTTTGAACACTGAAGCTTTCTTT.

The chain recombines TRBV5-1 with TRBJ2-1; 9 nucleotides align to TRBD1. From germline, CDR1 is SGHRS and CDR2 YFSETQ. Trimming removed 4 bases from V and 5 bases from J; junction bases left unmatched: 4. This CDR3 comprises 14 residues. The CDR3 coding sequence is TGCGCCAGCAGCATCCGGACAGGGGACAATGAGCAGTTCTTC. Translation: CASSIRTGDNEQFF.

V usage is TRBV30 and J usage is TRBJ2-5; maybe TRBD2 (6 bases). The assigned J gene may be wrong: the sequence end matches TRBJ2-7 better. Germline V gives CDR1 GTSNPN, CDR2 SVGIG (reference sequence). The length of the CDR3 is 14 residues. The CDR3 protein is CASKLAGTAYEQYF. CDR3 bases: TGTGCCTCTAAATTGGCGGGAACAGCTTACGAGCAGTACTTC.

Remarks on this clonotype: An end of the junction differs from the germline gene, which may be a read error. The rearrangement joins TRBV3-1 to TRBJ2-3; 7 nucleotides align to TRBD1. CDR1 LGHDT and CDR2 YNNKEL come from the germline V gene (reference sequence). The CDR3 has 15 amino acids. CDR3 in DNA: TGTGCCAGCAGCCAAGATCACGAGGGGGCAGATACGCGGTATTTT. It codes for CASSQDHEGADTRYF.

J is TRBJ2-7 and V is TRBV9; 10 bases agree with TRBD1. The germline gives CDR1 SGDLS, CDR2 YYNGEE. With 4 bases clipped from V and 5 bases from J, the junction kept 9 bases outside the gene matches. The CDR3 is 15 residues long. The CDR3 sequence is CASSNNDRGLNEQYF. CDR3 DNA sequence: TGTGCCAGCAGCAATAACGACAGGGGGCTGAACGAGCAGTACTTC.

This clonotype was found many times. V gene TRBV20-1 combines with J gene TRBJ2-5; D gene uncertain. V lost 0 bases and J lost 1, with 9 bases in between. Germline values: CDR1 DFQATT, CDR2 SNEGSKA (reference sequence). This CDR3 is built from 14 residues. DNA of the CDR3: TGCAGTGCTAGAGATGGGCAGCCCCAAGAGACCCAGTACTTC. Translated, it gives CSARDGQPQETQYF.

This sequence joins TRBV4-1 and TRBJ1-4; D not resolved. The CDR3 is 15 residues long. The germline V gene encodes CDR1 MGHRA and CDR2 YSYEKL. Trimming took 3 bases from V and 7 from J, leaving 15 bases between them. The CDR3 is CASSQSVGAGEKLFF. CDR3 DNA: TGCGCCAGCAGCCAGTCGGTCGGCGCGGGTGAAAAACTGTTTTTT.

In the case of this clonotype: Compared with germline, one end of the junction differs, possibly owing to a read error. V usage is TRBV5-1 and J usage is TRBJ2-3, with TRBD2 matching over 11 bases. There are 17 residues in the CDR3. CDR1 SGHRS and CDR2 YFSETQ come from the germline V gene. The CDR3 DNA reads as TGCGCCGGCAGCTTTTGGACTAGCGGGTTCAGCACAGATACGCAGTATTTT. This codes for CAGSFWTSGFSTDTQYF.

This clonotype was counted a single time. This chain links TRBV6-5 with TRBJ2-1; possibly TRBD1 for D (6 bases). The germline V and J ends were trimmed by 4 bases and 8 bases, with 12 bases remaining between them. Looked up from germline, CDR1 is MNHEY and CDR2 is SVGAGI. CDR3 length equals 13 residues. The CDR3 is CASSLGASYEQFF. The DNA for the CDR3 is TGTGCCAGCAGTTTGGGGGCTAGCTATGAGCAGTTCTTC.

The genes are TRBV12-3 or TRBV12-4 and TRBJ1-2, with a possible D match to TRBD1 (5 bases). Trimming removed 5 bases from V and 4 bases from J, with 14 bases in between. The length of the CDR3 is 14 residues. The CDR3 protein is CASSPGTASYGYTF. DNA for the CDR3: TGTGCCAGCAGTCCAGGGACGGCTTCCTATGGCTACACCTTC.